The 22 T cell receptor beta chains below come from one sample, sequenced in a study of shared clonotypes between healthy human individuals. Naivety among CD8 cells was defined by CD45RO negativity and positive CCR7 selection, thereby excluding terminally differentiated effector memory CD45RA+ cells. Profiling relied on immunoSEQ multiplex PCR, and the TCRdb table lists in-frame clones only, not all of them. The top ten clones hold more than 1.5% of a sample with about 2,200,000 clones, 85% to 95% of them seen once. Sequenced: naive CD8+ T cells from PBMCs. The source is a man between 18 and 29 years old in good health. Some clones in this sample may be carry-over from other donors' samples.

A few counts support this clone. This chain links TRBV7-8 with TRBJ1-5, with a possible D match to TRBD1 (5 bases). Germline values: CDR1 SGHVS, CDR2 FQNEAQ. V was trimmed by 7 bases and J by 3 bases, leaving 10 bases between them. The CDR3 runs 13 residues. CDR3 nucleotide sequence: TGTGCCAGCACCGGGACTCCCAATCAGCCCCAGCATTTT. This encodes CASTGTPNQPQHF.

The chain combines TRBV30 with TRBJ2-5, with D perhaps matching TRBD2 (5 bases). The last part of the DNA fits TRBJ2-7 better; the J call may be wrong. Germline CDR1 GTSNPN, CDR2 SVGIG (reference sequence). The length of the CDR3 is 14 residues. As DNA, the CDR3 is TGTGCCTGGAGTCCCCAAGTAGACTACTACGAGCAGTACTTC. This encodes CAWSPQVDYYEQYF.

About this clone itself: At one of its ends the junction is not consistent with the germline gene, which may arise from a read error. The chain has TRBV28 and TRBJ2-7; 11 bases map to TRBD2. Germline V CDR1 and CDR2: MDHEN, SYDVKM. The CDR3 is made up of 13 amino acids. The CDR3 loop reads CASSLTLAGDPSF. Written as DNA, the CDR3 is TGTGCCAGCAGTTTAACACTAGCGGGAGATCCTTCCTTC.

This chain links TRBV28 with TRBJ1-1; possibly TRBD1 for D (6 bases). The CDR3 is made up of 12 amino acids. Between the trimmed V and J ends, which lost 10 bases and 11 bases, there was a span of 20 bases. Looked up from germline, CDR1 is MDHEN and CDR2 is SYDVKM. The CDR3 is CATVQGPIGAFF. CDR3 DNA sequence: TGTGCCACCGTACAGGGTCCTATTGGGGCTTTCTTT.

The rearrangement uses TRBV15 and TRBJ2-3, with 11 bases that match TRBD2. With V trimmed by 3 bases and J by 6 bases, 8 bases remained unmatched. In germline, CDR1 is LNHNV, CDR2 YYDKDF (reference sequence). The CDR3 loop spans 16 amino acids. The CDR3 spells CATSRRTSGSGDTQYF. In nucleotides, the CDR3 is TGTGCCACCAGCAGGAGAACTAGCGGGAGCGGGGATACGCAGTATTTT.

V and J are TRBV9 and TRBJ2-7; tentatively, D is TRBD1 or TRBD2 (5 bases each). The V and J ends lost 4 bases and 5 bases respectively, with 10 bases between them. The germline V gene encodes CDR1 SGDLS and CDR2 YYNGEE. The CDR3 totals 12 residues. CDR3 residues: CASSPRDDEQYF. The CDR3 nucleotides are TGTGCCAGCAGCCCCCGGGACGACGAGCAGTACTTC.

The V and J genes are TRBV27 and TRBJ2-7; D may be TRBD2 (5 bases). The CDR3 is 14 amino acids. Germline CDR1 MNHEY, CDR2 SMNVEV (reference sequence). With 6 bases removed from V and 4 bases from J, the gap between germline ends came to 16 bases. The CDR3 DNA reads TGTGCCAGCAGGAGCGGATACAACTCTTACGAGCAGTACTTC. Its protein is CASRSGYNSYEQYF.

V is TRBV30 and J is TRBJ2-1, with 7 positions matching TRBD2. The J segment lost 5 bases and the V segment lost 1 base, leaving 8 bases of the junction unmatched. The CDR3 is 15 residues long. Germline CDR1 GTSNPN, CDR2 SVGIG (reference sequence). As DNA, the CDR3 is TGTGCCTGGAGTGACGGGGGGATGGGCGACAATGAGCAGTTCTTC. Amino acids: CAWSDGGMGDNEQFF.

V and J are TRBV2 and TRBJ2-1; 9 bases align to TRBD2. J was trimmed by 6 bases and V by 6 bases; bases with no gene match: 6. Germline V CDR1 and CDR2: SNHLY, FYNNEI. CDR3 size: 14 residues. The CDR3 coding sequence is TGTGCCAGCAGACCCGGACTAGCGATCAATGAGCAGTTCTTC. Its protein is CASRPGLAINEQFF.

The chain joins TRBV7-2 to TRBJ2-4, with 7 bases that match TRBD2. This CDR3 is built from 14 residues. Germline V gene data show CDR1 as SGHTA and CDR2 as FQGNSA. V lost 2 bases to trimming and J lost 5 bases; unmatched junction nucleotides: 3. In DNA, the CDR3 is TGTGCCAGCAGCTTACTAGCGGAACAAAACATTCAGTACTTC. Amino acid sequence: CASSLLAEQNIQYF.

V is TRBV29-1 and J is TRBJ1-2; 7 nucleotides agree with TRBD1. The CDR3 length is 14 residues. Germline CDR1 is SQVTM and CDR2 is ANQGSEA. The junction had 12 bases not matched to a gene; V was cut back by 7 bases and J by 4 bases. The CDR3 spells CSGASPGGGYGYTF. For the CDR3, the DNA is TGCAGCGGTGCCTCGCCAGGGGGTGGCTATGGCTACACCTTC.

This chain links TRBV6-5 with TRBJ2-2; D is perhaps TRBD1 or TRBD2 (5 bases each). Germline lookup yields CDR1 MNHEY and CDR2 SVGAGI. The CDR3 consists of 14 residues. V was clipped by 7 bases and J by 3 bases, with 12 bases between them. As DNA, the CDR3 is TGTGCCAGCACTGGGGGTCTATACACCGGGGAGCTGTTTTTT. The encoded protein is CASTGGLYTGELFF.

The rearrangement uses TRBV4-2 and TRBJ2-7, with D perhaps matching TRBD1 (5 bases). This CDR3 has 14 amino acids. The germline V gene has CDR1 LGHNA and CDR2 YNFKEQ. V was cut by 1 base and J by 5 bases, with 12 bases left in between. The CDR3 sequence: CASSQGGRVDEQYF. CDR3 nucleotides: TGTGCCAGCAGCCAAGGGGGCAGGGTAGACGAGCAGTACTTC.

The chain has TRBV7-9 and TRBJ1-3; weak D call: TRBD1 (5 bases). This CDR3 contains 13 residues. The V gene's germline CDR1 is SEHNR and CDR2 FQNEAQ (reference sequence). V shed 2 bases and J shed 6 bases, with 8 bases lying between them. CDR3 DNA: TGTGCCAGCAGCTTACCAGGGTCAAACACCATATATTTT. It yields the protein CASSLPGSNTIYF.

The chain employs TRBV5-6 and TRBJ1-1; D not certain. Trimming left V 3 bases short and J 1 base short, with 10 bases between. The CDR3 is 14 residues long. Germline lookup yields CDR1 SGHDT and CDR2 YYEEEE. The CDR3 DNA reads as TGTGCCAGCAGCTACCCCTCAGGGAACACTGAAGCTTTCTTT. Its protein is CASSYPSGNTEAFF.

V usage is TRBV4-1 and J usage is TRBJ2-7, with D perhaps TRBD2 (7 bases). The V gene lost 0 bases and the J gene lost 0 bases, with 12 bases spanning the gap. CDR1 is MGHRA and CDR2 is YSYEKL in the germline V gene. The CDR3 extends over 16 amino acids. CDR3 sequence reads: CASSQDRGGYSYEQYF. CDR3 nucleotide sequence: TGCGCCAGCAGCCAAGATAGGGGGGGATACTCCTACGAGCAGTACTTC.

The chain couples TRBV9 to TRBJ2-3; 11 positions match TRBD1. Losses at the gene ends were 3 bases for V and 4 bases for J; bases not matched to a gene: 4. Germline values: CDR1 SGDLS, CDR2 YYNGEE. CDR3 size: 15 residues. The CDR3 sequence: CASSAGTGGADTQYF. The CDR3 DNA sequence: TGTGCCAGCAGCGCCGGGACAGGGGGGGCAGATACGCAGTATTTT.

This rearrangement joins TRBV19 to TRBJ2-7; TRBD1 is a possible D gene (5 bases). This CDR3 contains 15 residues. Trimming cost V 3 bases and J 4 bases, with 16 bases left between them. Germline V gene lookup returns CDR1 LNHDA and CDR2 SQIVND (reference sequence). The DNA of the CDR3 is TGTGCCAGTAGTATCAGAACCCTGGGGCTTTACGAGCAGTACTTC. Protein sequence: CASSIRTLGLYEQYF.

The CDR3 region is CASSLDRLYSYEQYF. In DNA form, the CDR3 reads TGTGCCAGCAGCCTGGACAGGCTCTACTCCTACGAGCAGTACTTC. V is TRBV28 and J is TRBJ2-7; the match to TRBD1 covers 7 bases. The germline V gene encodes CDR1 MDHEN and CDR2 SYDVKM. V was clipped by 6 bases and J by 0 bases; unmatched bases: 8. CDR3 length: 15 residues.

This sequence joins TRBV18 and TRBJ2-7; D gene uncertain. Trimming removed 0 bases at V and 4 bases at J, with 10 bases between. Germline CDR1 and CDR2: KGHSH and LQKENI. The CDR3 runs to 14 residues. The CDR3 sequence: CASSPPPARYEQYF. CDR3 in DNA: TGTGCCAGCTCACCACCTCCCGCGAGGTACGAGCAGTACTTC. Full variable domain (rest looked up from reference TRBV18 and TRBJ2-7): NAGVMQNPRHLVRRRGQEARLRCSPMKGHSHVYWYRQLPEEGLKFMVYLQKENIIDESGMPKERFSAEFPKEGPSILRIQQVVRGDSAAYFCASSPPPARYEQYFGPGTRLTVT.

The gene calls are TRBV6-5 and TRBJ2-1; 13 bases line up with TRBD2. Per germline, CDR1 MNHEY and CDR2 SVGAGI. The CDR3 sequence is 15 residues long. The trim removed 6 bases at V and 8 bases at J, leaving 7 bases unmatched. The CDR3 sequence is CASRRLAGGRDEQFF. CDR3 DNA sequence: TGTGCCAGCAGGAGACTAGCGGGAGGTCGAGATGAGCAGTTCTTC.

The rearrangement uses TRBV28 and TRBJ2-7; tentatively, D is TRBD2 (6 bases). Germline CDR1 MDHEN, CDR2 SYDVKM. The CDR3 is 14 residues long. V was cut by 2 bases and J by 3 bases, with 11 bases left in between. The CDR3 coding sequence is TGTGCCAGCAGTTTAGGTTGGAGGGACTACGAGCAGTACTTC. It specifies CASSLGWRDYEQYF.